This record concerns one TCR beta chain sequence. This sample was taken from a study of blood T cell repertoires in COVID-19. Study-level information: The United States, Italy and Spain were the sources of the acute and convalescent COVID-19 samples.

Germline V gives CDR1 SGHVS, CDR2 FQNEAQ. The V gene end was trimmed by 4 bases and the J gene end by 8 bases; junction bases not matched to a gene: 2. The CDR3 has 13 residues. Original processing methods: Reference gene primer amplification gave estimated nucleated cell counts. Produced via immunoSEQ multiplex PCR; TCRdb's table is partial and in-frame only. The V and J calls and clone size were taken over from that table, and D and trimming were inferred from the DNA. The data hold 52,000 or so clones, with 60% to 85% observed a single time. This sequence was found in a human donor in a cohort sampled during active COVID-19. This chain links TRBV7-8 with TRBJ1-6, with TRBD1 matching over 7 bases. Sequencing was done on a sample of peripheral blood. The CDR3 sequence is CASSYDRDSPLHF. CDR3 DNA sequence: TGTGCCAGCAGCTACGACAGGGATTCACCCCTCCACTTT.